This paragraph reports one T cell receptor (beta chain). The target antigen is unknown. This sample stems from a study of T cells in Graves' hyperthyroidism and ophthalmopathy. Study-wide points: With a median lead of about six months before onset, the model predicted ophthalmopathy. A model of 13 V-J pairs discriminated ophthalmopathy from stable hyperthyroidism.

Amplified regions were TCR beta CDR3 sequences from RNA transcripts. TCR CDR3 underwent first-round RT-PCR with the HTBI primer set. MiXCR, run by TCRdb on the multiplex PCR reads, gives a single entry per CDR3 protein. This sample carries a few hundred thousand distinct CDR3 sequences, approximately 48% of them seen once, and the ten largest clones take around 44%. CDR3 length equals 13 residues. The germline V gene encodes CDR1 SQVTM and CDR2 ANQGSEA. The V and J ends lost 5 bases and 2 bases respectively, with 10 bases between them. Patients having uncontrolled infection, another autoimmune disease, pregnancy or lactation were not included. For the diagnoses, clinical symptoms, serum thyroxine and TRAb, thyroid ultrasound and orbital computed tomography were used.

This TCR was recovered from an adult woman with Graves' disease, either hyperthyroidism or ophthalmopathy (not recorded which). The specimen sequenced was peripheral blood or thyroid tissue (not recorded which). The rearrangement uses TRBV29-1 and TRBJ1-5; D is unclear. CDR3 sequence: CSVLVSGNQPQHF. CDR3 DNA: TGCAGCGTTCTAGTGTCAGGCAATCAGCCCCAGCATTTT.